This is a list of T cell receptor beta chains from one sample in a study of radiotherapy plus CTLA-4 blockade in lung cancer. TCRdb's copy holds only in-frame clones and misses some; the assay was immunoSEQ multiplex PCR. The sample consists of around 72,000 clones, 78% of them appearing once. This specimen was peripheral blood, taken from a patient treated with radiotherapy plus ipilimumab. The source is a human donor with non-small cell lung cancer who had a complete response to radiotherapy plus ipilimumab. CDR3s include the opening cysteine and the closing phenylalanine or tryptophan. The order of the fields is clone size, V gene, D gene, J gene, CDR3 protein, CDR3 DNA. D genes are given only for firm matches. Only some rows state a clone size, as once, few, many or a class for expanded clones.

abundance: once; v_gene: TRBV5-4; d_gene: TRBD1; j_gene: TRBJ2-3; CDR3aa: CASSSGQTPSTDTQYF; CDR3nt: TGTGCCAGCAGCTCGGGACAGACACCAAGCACAGATACGCAGTATTTT
abundance: .; v_gene: TRBV10-3; d_gene: .; j_gene: TRBJ1-2; CDR3aa: CAISESFVESDGYTF; CDR3nt: TGTGCCATCAGTGAGTCGTTCGTAGAATCTGATGGCTACACCTTC
abundance: once; v_gene: TRBV6-5; d_gene: .; j_gene: TRBJ1-2; CDR3aa: CASSYGGTGNAGYTF; CDR3nt: TGTGCCAGCAGTTACGGTGGTACGGGGAACGCTGGCTACACCTTC
abundance: .; v_gene: TRBV18; d_gene: TRBD1; j_gene: TRBJ1-1; CDR3aa: CASSPGQGAVEAFF; CDR3nt: TGTGCCAGCTCACCGGGACAGGGGGCTGTTGAAGCTTTCTTT
abundance: once; v_gene: TRBV19; d_gene: .; j_gene: TRBJ2-2; CDR3aa: CASINQQGPNTGELFF; CDR3nt: TGTGCCAGTATCAATCAGCAGGGTCCGAACACCGGGGAGCTGTTTTTT
abundance: .; v_gene: TRBV30; d_gene: .; j_gene: TRBJ1-5; CDR3aa: CAWSPGPVLIAPQHF; CDR3nt: TGTGCCTGGAGCCCCGGCCCCGTGCTGATAGCGCCCCAGCATTTT
abundance: .; v_gene: TRBV11-2; d_gene: TRBD1; j_gene: TRBJ2-7; CDR3aa: CASSPLNRGRGSSYEQYF; CDR3nt: TGTGCCAGCAGCCCCCTCAACAGGGGGCGTGGATCATCCTACGAGCAGTACTTC
abundance: .; v_gene: TRBV12-5; d_gene: .; j_gene: TRBJ2-2; CDR3aa: CASAWAQPSGELFF; CDR3nt: TGTGCTAGTGCCTGGGCCCAACCTTCCGGGGAGCTGTTTTTT
abundance: .; v_gene: TRBV7-6; d_gene: TRBD1; j_gene: TRBJ1-2; CDR3aa: CASSPGGTGHGYTF; CDR3nt: TGTGCCAGCAGCCCAGGTGGGACAGGACATGGCTACACCTTC
abundance: .; v_gene: TRBV2; d_gene: .; j_gene: TRBJ1-1; CDR3aa: CASKAQVRTEAFF; CDR3nt: TGTGCCAGCAAGGCCCAGGTCCGGACTGAAGCTTTCTTT
abundance: .; v_gene: TRBV11-2; d_gene: .; j_gene: TRBJ1-3; CDR3aa: CASSLSVWNTIYF; CDR3nt: TGTGCCAGCAGCTTATCTGTGTGGAACACCATATATTTT
abundance: .; v_gene: TRBV30; d_gene: TRBD1; j_gene: TRBJ2-4; CDR3aa: CAWSVLAGGLNIQYF; CDR3nt: TGTGCCTGGAGTGTACTGGCAGGGGGCTTAAACATTCAGTACTTC
abundance: .; v_gene: TRBV7-9; d_gene: TRBD2; j_gene: TRBJ2-2; CDR3aa: CASGLLAGAGELFF; CDR3nt: TGTGCCAGCGGCCTACTAGCGGGAGCCGGGGAGCTGTTTTTT
abundance: few; v_gene: TRBV13; d_gene: .; j_gene: TRBJ2-3; CDR3aa: CASSSTTGYTQYF; CDR3nt: TGTGCCAGCAGCTCGACTACAGGGTATACGCAGTATTTT
abundance: .; v_gene: TRBV7-8; d_gene: .; j_gene: TRBJ2-7; CDR3aa: CASSLQAEQYF; CDR3nt: TGTGCCAGCAGCTTACAGGCGGAGCAGTACTTC
abundance: few; v_gene: TRBV7-8; d_gene: TRBD1; j_gene: TRBJ1-1; CDR3aa: CASNPRGRGDTEAFF; CDR3nt: TGTGCCAGCAACCCTAGGGGGCGGGGGGACACTGAAGCTTTCTTT
abundance: .; v_gene: TRBV19; d_gene: .; j_gene: TRBJ2-2; CDR3aa: CASSIYRGTGELFF; CDR3nt: TGTGCCAGTAGTATATATCGGGGGACCGGGGAGCTGTTTTTT
abundance: few; v_gene: TRBV30; d_gene: .; j_gene: TRBJ1-5; CDR3aa: CAWSSQRVESNQPQHF; CDR3nt: TGTGCCTGGAGTTCCCAACGGGTGGAAAGCAATCAGCCCCAGCATTTT
abundance: .; v_gene: TRBV6-5; d_gene: TRBD1; j_gene: TRBJ2-1; CDR3aa: CASSPRTGGREQFF; CDR3nt: TGTGCCAGCAGCCCCCGGACAGGGGGAAGGGAGCAGTTCTTC
abundance: .; v_gene: TRBV7-6; d_gene: TRBD1; j_gene: TRBJ1-3; CDR3aa: CASSISGGSGNTIYF; CDR3nt: TGTGCCAGCAGTATATCAGGGGGCTCTGGAAACACCATATATTTT
abundance: .; v_gene: TRBV19; d_gene: .; j_gene: TRBJ1-1; CDR3aa: CASSSNGETEAFF; CDR3nt: TGTGCCAGTAGTTCGAACGGGGAAACTGAAGCTTTCTTT
abundance: .; v_gene: TRBV7-2; d_gene: .; j_gene: TRBJ1-1; CDR3aa: CASSWGRGNTEAFF; CDR3nt: TGTGCCAGCAGTTGGGGCAGGGGAAACACTGAAGCTTTCTTT
abundance: once; v_gene: TRBV9; d_gene: TRBD2; j_gene: TRBJ2-1; CDR3aa: CASSVEAGLISYNEQFF; CDR3nt: TGTGCCAGCAGCGTAGAAGCGGGACTCATTTCCTACAATGAGCAGTTCTTC